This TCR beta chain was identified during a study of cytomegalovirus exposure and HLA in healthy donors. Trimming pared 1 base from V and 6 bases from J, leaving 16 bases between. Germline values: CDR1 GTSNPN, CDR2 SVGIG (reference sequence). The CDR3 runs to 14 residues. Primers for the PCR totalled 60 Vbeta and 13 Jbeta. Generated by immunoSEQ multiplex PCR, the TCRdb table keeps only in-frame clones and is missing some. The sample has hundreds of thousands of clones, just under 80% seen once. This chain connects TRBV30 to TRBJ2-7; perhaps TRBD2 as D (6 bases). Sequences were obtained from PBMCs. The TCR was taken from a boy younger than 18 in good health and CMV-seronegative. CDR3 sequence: CAWSGGASIGEQYF. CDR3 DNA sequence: TGTGCCTGGAGTGGCGGGGCATCAATAGGCGAGCAGTACTTC.